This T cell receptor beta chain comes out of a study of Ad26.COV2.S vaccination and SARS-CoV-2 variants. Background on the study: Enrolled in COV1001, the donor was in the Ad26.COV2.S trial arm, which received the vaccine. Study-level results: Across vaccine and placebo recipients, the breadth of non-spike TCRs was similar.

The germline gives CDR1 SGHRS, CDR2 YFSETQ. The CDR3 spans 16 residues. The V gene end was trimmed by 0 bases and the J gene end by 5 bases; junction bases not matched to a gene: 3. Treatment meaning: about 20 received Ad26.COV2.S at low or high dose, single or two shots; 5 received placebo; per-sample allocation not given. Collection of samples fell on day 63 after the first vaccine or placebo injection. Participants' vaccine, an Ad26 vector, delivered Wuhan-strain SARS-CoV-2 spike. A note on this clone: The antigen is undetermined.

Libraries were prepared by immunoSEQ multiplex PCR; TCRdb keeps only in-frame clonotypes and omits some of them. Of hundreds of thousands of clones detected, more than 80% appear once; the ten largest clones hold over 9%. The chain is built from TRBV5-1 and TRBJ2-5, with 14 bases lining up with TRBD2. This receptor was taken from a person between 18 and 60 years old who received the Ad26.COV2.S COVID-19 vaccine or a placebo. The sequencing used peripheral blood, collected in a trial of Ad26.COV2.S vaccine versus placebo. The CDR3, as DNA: TGCGCCAGCAGCTTGGCCGGGACTAGCGGGAGTGAGACCCAGTACTTC. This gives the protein CASSLAGTSGSETQYF.